The clone carrying this T cell receptor (beta chain) turned up a few times. Its antigen is currently unknown. This entry is derived from a study of beta chain features in type 1 diabetes. Study-wide findings and caveats: More deletions and fewer insertions at VDJ junctions were found in patients with type 1 diabetes. Comparison showed that naive, central memory and Treg TCRB repertoires appeared more similar among patients than among healthy donors.

The collection from each donor was one heparinised blood draw averaging roughly 100 mL. All of the sorted populations showed purity greater than 95%. Expressed TCRB transcripts were sequenced because the entire RNA isolate underwent reverse transcription. Here immunoSEQ multiplex PCR was the method, and the copy in TCRdb shows in-frame clones only, minus some. The sample records 300,000 to 400,000 clones, 11% being singletons. Trimming left V 0 bases short and J 2 bases short, with 14 bases between. The CDR3 is 16 amino acids. CDR1 is LGHNA and CDR2 is YSLEER in the germline V gene. This TCR was recovered from a woman aged 30 to 39 in good health. This chain uses TRBV4-3 with TRBJ2-7; a possible D gene is TRBD1 (5 bases). Sequencing used naive CD4+ T cells from blood. The CDR3 DNA follows: TGCGCCAGCAGCCAAGAGTATAGGGGTGCTACCTACGAGCAGTACTTC. It translates to CASSQEYRGATYEQYF.